These 4 T cell receptor beta chains were all obtained from the same sample, sequenced in a study of T cell changes during pregnancy in multiple sclerosis. Produced via immunoSEQ multiplex PCR; TCRdb's table is partial and in-frame only. The data show 57,000 or so clones, under 95% seen once. The sample in question was peripheral blood, obtained in the second trimester of pregnancy. The receptors shown here come from a female donor with multiple sclerosis, enrolled in a pregnancy study.

J is TRBJ2-7 and V is TRBV19; a possible D gene is TRBD1 (6 bases). The CDR3 sequence is 16 residues long. CDR1 is LNHDA and CDR2 is SQIVND in the germline V gene (reference sequence). Trimming left V 6 bases short and J 1 base short, with 19 bases between. The CDR3 coding sequence is TGTGCCAGTAGAAAACAGGGAAGCGGCCTTTCCTACGAGCAGTACTTC. Translated: CASRKQGSGLSYEQYF.

This chain uses TRBV5-1 with TRBJ2-7; 11 positions match TRBD1. V lost 2 bases to trimming and J lost 5 bases; unmatched junction nucleotides: 6. This CDR3 comprises 15 residues. Germline V gene sequence: CDR1 SGHRS, CDR2 YFSETQ. The CDR3: CASSFRDRGVNEQYF. The CDR3 DNA reads TGCGCCAGCAGCTTCCGGGACAGGGGGGTTAACGAGCAGTACTTC.

The chain recombines TRBV2 with TRBJ1-6, with TRBD1 identical over 9 bases. Germline V gives CDR1 SNHLY, CDR2 FYNNEI. CDR3 length: 15 amino acids. J was trimmed by 8 bases and V by 6 bases; bases with no gene match: 8. The DNA of the CDR3 is TGTGCCAGCAGAGACCCGGGACAGGGAGATTCACCCCTCCACTTT. Encoded protein: CASRDPGQGDSPLHF.

J is TRBJ1-1 and V is TRBV27; D gene uncertain. Germline lookup yields CDR1 MNHEY and CDR2 SMNVEV (reference sequence). The CDR3 consists of 15 residues. Trimming pared 1 base from V and 4 bases from J, leaving 13 bases between. The CDR3 DNA follows: TGTGCCAGCAGTTTATACCCCTCCTCGGGCACTGAAGCTTTCTTT. Its protein product is CASSLYPSSGTEAFF.